The T cell receptor (beta chain) described here comes from a study of T cell changes during pregnancy in multiple sclerosis. Profiling relied on immunoSEQ multiplex PCR, and the TCRdb table lists in-frame clones only, not all of them. The data show 84,000 or so clones, about 94% seen once. Trimming left V 2 bases short and J 0 bases short, with 10 bases between. Germline V CDR1 and CDR2: MNHEY, SVGAGI. This CDR3 contains 16 residues. J is TRBJ2-2 and V is TRBV6-5, with D maybe TRBD1 (5 bases). This clonotype was obtained from a female donor with multiple sclerosis, enrolled in a pregnancy study. Sequences were derived from peripheral blood, sampled in the third trimester of pregnancy. CDR3 DNA: TGTGCCAGCAGTTACAACAGGCGCTCGAACACCGGGGAGCTGTTTTTT. It encodes CASSYNRRSNTGELFF.